This TCR beta chain was identified during a study of blood T cell repertoires in COVID-19 (dated by TCRdb to about 2020). About the full investigation: Samples from collaborators originated in the United States, Italy and Spain and spanned both the acute and convalescent phases of COVID-19. The prospective study material was composed of cDNA or gDNA derived from T cells, B-cell-depleted T cells, or PBMCs. The repertoires were released in a freely available public database intended as a resource for research on the immune response to SARS-CoV-2. Samples came from the ongoing ImmuneRACE study (first 160 participants) plus 1,254 subjects from 6 global collaborators. The sample metadata nearly always contained a de-identified subject ID, COVID-19 status, age in years and sex. Subjects who had been exposed to COVID-19, were actively infected with it, or had recovered from it provided the deeply sampled blood TCRbeta repertoires that made up the dataset. Where available, HLA class I and class II types were obtained from metadata supplied by the sample provider rather than from assay-based typing. Study-level results and caveats: Clinical and demographic metadata were provided uncurated, with the amount varying by source and participant.

Whole blood was collected in K2EDTA tubes by collaborating institutions according to the institutions' own protocols. For TCRbeta analysis, collaborator samples were shipped as frozen whole blood, as isolated PBMCs, or as DNA extracted from either sample type. As concerns this clone: The clone's antigen remains unknown. No clone much larger than this one lies a single base away; base qualities are absent.

TCRbeta CDR3 regions were amplified from genomic DNA by means of the immunoSEQ Assay, a bias-controlled multiplex PCR. In the authors' own workflow: The number of nucleated cells in each sample was estimated from the amplification of reference gene primers within the assay. Sequence reads were collapsed and filtered to measure the absolute abundance of every unique TCRbeta CDR3 rearrangement. For each sample, productive Simpson clonality was calculated as the square root of Simpson's diversity index across productive rearrangements. Drawn from immuneACCESS, this table holds only the in-frame rearrangements with V and J called that TCRdb kept. Clones are partly lost; checked studies trace under half to an unresolved V gene and leave the rest unexplained. That table gives V, J and clone size, and the DNA gave D and trimming. The sample includes fewer than 200,000 clones, with over 85% observed a single time. 3.5% to 5% of the sample is held by the ten biggest clonotypes.

The sample taken for sequencing was peripheral blood. The clonotype originates from a woman between 45 and 60 years old with acute or convalescent COVID-19.

CDR3 loop: CASSLANDWAFF. The DNA is as follows: TGTGCCAGCAGCTTGGCTAATGACTGGGCTTTCTTT. The chain joins TRBV5-6 to TRBJ1-1; no D gene call is confident. Relative to germline, V is 0 bases shorter and J is 11 bases shorter, with 11 bases between their ends. Its CDR3 holds 12 amino acids, cysteine through phenylalanine. CDR3 DNA is the only sequence kept; it has 36 bases, read in frame from the first base. Reading the germline V gene gives CDR1 SGHDT and CDR2 YYEEEE.